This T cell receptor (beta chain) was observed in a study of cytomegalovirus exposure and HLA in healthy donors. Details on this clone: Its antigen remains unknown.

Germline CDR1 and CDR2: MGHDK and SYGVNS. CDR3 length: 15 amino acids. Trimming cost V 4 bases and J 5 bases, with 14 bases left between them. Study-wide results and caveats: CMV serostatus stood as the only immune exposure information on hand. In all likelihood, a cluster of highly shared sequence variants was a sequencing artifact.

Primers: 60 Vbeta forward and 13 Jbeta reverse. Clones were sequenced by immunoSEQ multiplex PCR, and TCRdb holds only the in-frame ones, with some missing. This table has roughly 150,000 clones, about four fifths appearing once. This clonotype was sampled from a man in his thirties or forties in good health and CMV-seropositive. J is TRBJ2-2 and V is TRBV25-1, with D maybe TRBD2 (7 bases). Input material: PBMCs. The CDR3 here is CASSASGGGTGELFF. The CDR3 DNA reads TGTGCCAGCAGTGCGTCGGGGGGCGGTACCGGGGAGCTGTTTTTT.